This T cell receptor (beta chain) appears in the sequencing data of a study of Graves' ophthalmopathy and Graves' hyperthyroidism. The germline gives CDR1 SGHTA, CDR2 FQGNSA. Trimming took off 7 bases at V and 3 bases at J, with 7 bases between the two ends. This CDR3 is built from 11 residues. The sequenced template was RNA, covering the TCR beta CDR3 region. First-round RT-PCR used HTBI primers; second-round multiplex PCR followed. MiXCR, run by TCRdb on the multiplex PCR reads, gives a single entry per CDR3 protein. This sample has hundreds of thousands of distinct CDR3 sequences, with 35% to 50% found just once.

V and J are TRBV7-2 and TRBJ2-7; D remains unclear. The receptor comes from an adult man with Graves' ophthalmopathy. The sample consisted of peripheral blood. CDR3 region: CASTPGYEQYF. The CDR3 DNA sequence: TGTGCCAGCACCCCAGGCTACGAGCAGTACTTC.